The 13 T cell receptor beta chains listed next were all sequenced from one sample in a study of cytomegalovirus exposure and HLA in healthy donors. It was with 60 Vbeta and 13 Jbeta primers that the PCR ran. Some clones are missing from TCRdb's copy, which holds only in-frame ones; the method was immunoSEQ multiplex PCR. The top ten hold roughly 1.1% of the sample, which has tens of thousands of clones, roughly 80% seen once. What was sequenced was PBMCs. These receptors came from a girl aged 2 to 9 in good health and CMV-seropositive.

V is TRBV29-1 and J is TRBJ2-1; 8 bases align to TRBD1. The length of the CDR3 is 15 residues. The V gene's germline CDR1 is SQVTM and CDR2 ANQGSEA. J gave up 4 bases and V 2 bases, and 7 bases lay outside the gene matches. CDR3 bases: TGCAGCGTTGAATACTCAGGGGGCTGGTACAATGAGCAGTTCTTC. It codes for CSVEYSGGWYNEQFF.

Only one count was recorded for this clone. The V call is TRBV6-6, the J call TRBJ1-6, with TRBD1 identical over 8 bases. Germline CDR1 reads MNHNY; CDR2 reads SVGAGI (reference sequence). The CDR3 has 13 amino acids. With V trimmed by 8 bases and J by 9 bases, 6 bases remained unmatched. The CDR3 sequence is CASLTGDGSPLHF. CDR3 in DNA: TGTGCCAGCTTGACAGGGGACGGTTCACCCCTCCACTTT.

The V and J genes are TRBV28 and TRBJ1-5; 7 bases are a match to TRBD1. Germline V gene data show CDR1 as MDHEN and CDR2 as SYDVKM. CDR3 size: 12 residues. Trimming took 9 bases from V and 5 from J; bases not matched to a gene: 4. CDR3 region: CASRQGDQPQHF. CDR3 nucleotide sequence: TGTGCCAGTAGACAGGGCGATCAGCCCCAGCATTTT.

The DNA for the CDR3 is TGTGCCAGCGGGCAGGCCTCCTACGAGCAGTACTTC. It codes for CASGQASYEQYF. The chain is built from TRBV27 and TRBJ2-7; unclear D gene. Trimming shortened V by 8 bases and J by 0 bases, and 8 bases separated the two germline ends. Looked up from germline, CDR1 is MNHEY and CDR2 is SMNVEV (reference sequence). CDR3 length: 12 amino acids.

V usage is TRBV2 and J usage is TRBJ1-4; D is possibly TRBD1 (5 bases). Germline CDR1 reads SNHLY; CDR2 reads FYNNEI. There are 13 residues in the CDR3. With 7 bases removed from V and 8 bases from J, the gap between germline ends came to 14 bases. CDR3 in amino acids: CASMVSGGEKLFF. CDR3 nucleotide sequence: TGTGCCAGCATGGTTTCGGGGGGGGAAAAACTGTTTTTT. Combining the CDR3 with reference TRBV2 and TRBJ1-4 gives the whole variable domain EPEVTQTPSHQVTQMGQEVILRCVPISNHLYFYWYRQILGQKVEFLVSFYNNEISEKSEIFDDQFSVERPDGSNFTLKIRSTKLEDSAMYFCASMVSGGEKLFFGSGTQLSVL.

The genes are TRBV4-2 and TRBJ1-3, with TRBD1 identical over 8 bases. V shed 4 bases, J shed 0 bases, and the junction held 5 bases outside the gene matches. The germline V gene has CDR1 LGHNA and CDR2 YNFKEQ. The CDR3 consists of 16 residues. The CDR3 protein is CASSLGQGGSGNTIYF. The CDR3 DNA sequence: TGTGCCAGCAGCCTCGGACAGGGTGGCTCTGGAAACACCATATATTTT.

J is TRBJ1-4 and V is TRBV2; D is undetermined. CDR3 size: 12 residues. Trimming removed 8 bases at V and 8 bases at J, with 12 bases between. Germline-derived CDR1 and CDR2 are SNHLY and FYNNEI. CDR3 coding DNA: TGTGCCAGCGAGAACGGTAGCGAAAAACTGTTTTTT. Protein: CASENGSEKLFF.

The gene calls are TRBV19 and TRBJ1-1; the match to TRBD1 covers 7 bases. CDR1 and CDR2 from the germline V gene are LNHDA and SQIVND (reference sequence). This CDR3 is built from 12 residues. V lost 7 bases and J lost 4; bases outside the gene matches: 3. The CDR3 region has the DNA TGTGCCAGTATTCGGGACAGCACTGAAGCTTTCTTT. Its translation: CASIRDSTEAFF.

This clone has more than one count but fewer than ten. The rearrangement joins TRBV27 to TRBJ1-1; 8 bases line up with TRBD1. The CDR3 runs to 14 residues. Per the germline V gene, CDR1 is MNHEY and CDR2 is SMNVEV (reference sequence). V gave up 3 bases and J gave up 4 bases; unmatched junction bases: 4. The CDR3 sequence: CASSFQGASTEAFF. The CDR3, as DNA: TGTGCCAGCAGTTTTCAGGGGGCATCCACTGAAGCTTTCTTT.

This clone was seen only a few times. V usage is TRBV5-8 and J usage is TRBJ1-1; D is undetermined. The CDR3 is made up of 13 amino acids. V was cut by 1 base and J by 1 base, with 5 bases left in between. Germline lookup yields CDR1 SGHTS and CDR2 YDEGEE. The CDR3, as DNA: TGTGCCAGCAGCTTGCAGGCGAACACTGAAGCTTTCTTT. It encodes CASSLQANTEAFF.

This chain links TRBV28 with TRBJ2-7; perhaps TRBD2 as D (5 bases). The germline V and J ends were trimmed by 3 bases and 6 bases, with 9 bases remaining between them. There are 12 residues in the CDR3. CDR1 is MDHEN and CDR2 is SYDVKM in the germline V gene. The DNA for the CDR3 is TGTGCCAGCAGTTTTCCCGGGGTCGAGCAGTACTTC. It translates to CASSFPGVEQYF.

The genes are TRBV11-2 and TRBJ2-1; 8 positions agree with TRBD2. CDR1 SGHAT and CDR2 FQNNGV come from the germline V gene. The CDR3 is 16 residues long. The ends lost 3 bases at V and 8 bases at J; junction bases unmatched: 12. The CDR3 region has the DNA TGTGCCAGCAGCTTCCTAAGCGGGAGACCGTCCGATGAGCAGTTCTTC. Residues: CASSFLSGRPSDEQFF.

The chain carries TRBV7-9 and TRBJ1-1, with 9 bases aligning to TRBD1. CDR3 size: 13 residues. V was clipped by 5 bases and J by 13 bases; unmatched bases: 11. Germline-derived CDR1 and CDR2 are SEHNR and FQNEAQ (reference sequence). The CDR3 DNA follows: TGTGCCAGCAGCCCCACTCGCGGGACAGGGAATTTCTTT. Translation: CASSPTRGTGNFF.